This T cell receptor beta chain emerged from a study of blood T cell repertoires in COVID-19. Overall study: Sources were T cells, B-cell-depleted T cells, or PBMCs; the material itself was cDNA or gDNA.

The CDR3 consists of 14 residues. Germline assignment: CDR1 SGHRS and CDR2 YFSETQ. The junction had 5 bases not matched to a gene; V was cut back by 0 bases and J by 5 bases. Sequenced by immunoSEQ multiplex PCR; TCRdb stores in-frame clones only, minus some. The profile shows around 99,000 clones, 84% of them singletons. The gene calls are TRBV5-1 and TRBJ2-7, with TRBD1 matching over 7 bases. The sequenced sample was peripheral blood. The sequence derives from a woman of 80 years or more with active or convalescent COVID-19. The CDR3 region has the DNA TGCGCCAGCAGCTTGGGAGGGACAGATAACGAGCAGTACTTC. Translating it yields CASSLGGTDNEQYF.